One and the same sample provided the 18 T cell receptor beta chains below, sequenced in a study of shared clonotypes between healthy human individuals. The data were produced by immunoSEQ multiplex PCR, yet TCRdb's version contains in-frame clones alone and is incomplete. The repertoire holds fewer than 850,000 clones, with about 92% as singletons. The sample consisted of memory CD8+ T cells from PBMCs. The subset here: CD45RO+ cells pooled with CCR7-negative TemRA cells. Receptors were obtained from a young man in good health. Some clones in this sample may be carry-over from other donors' samples.

The sample holds a few counts of this clone. This chain connects TRBV9 to TRBJ2-1; 8 bases are shared with TRBD1. V gave up 4 bases and J gave up 4 bases; unmatched junction bases: 7. Germline V gene data show CDR1 as SGDLS and CDR2 as YYNGEE. The CDR3 has 15 residues. CDR3 region: CASSQAGTGYNEQFF. The CDR3 DNA reads TGTGCCAGCAGCCAAGCCGGGACAGGATACAATGAGCAGTTCTTC.

CDR3 protein: CASSIRPGGFYEQYF. DNA for the CDR3: TGTGCCAGTAGTATCAGGCCAGGGGGGTTCTACGAGCAGTACTTC. This chain connects TRBV19 to TRBJ2-7, with a tentative D call TRBD1 (7 bases). Germline V gene data show CDR1 as LNHDA and CDR2 as SQIVND (reference sequence). V was trimmed by 3 bases and J by 3 bases, leaving 15 bases between them. CDR3 length: 15 residues.

This sequence joins TRBV4-3 and TRBJ2-7, with TRBD1 identical over 12 bases. The CDR3 covers 14 residues. J gave up 5 bases and V 3 bases, and 2 bases lay outside the gene matches. CDR1 LGHNA and CDR2 YSLEER come from the germline V gene. The DNA of the CDR3 is TGCGCCAGCAGCCAGGGGACAGGGGGCAACGAGCAGTACTTC. Protein product: CASSQGTGGNEQYF.

The chain employs TRBV6-1 and TRBJ1-5, with 7 bases fitting TRBD1. CDR3 length: 14 amino acids. After removal of 6 bases from V and 6 bases from J, the junction contained 8 bases not matched to a gene. Germline CDR1 reads MNHNS; CDR2 reads SASEGT. The CDR3 nucleotides read TGTGCCAGCAGAGTACAGGGGATAGGTCAGCCCCAGCATTTT. As protein: CASRVQGIGQPQHF.

The chain recombines TRBV28 with TRBJ1-5, with D unresolved. Germline CDR1 MDHEN, CDR2 SYDVKM. The length of the CDR3 is 14 residues. V was trimmed by 0 bases and J by 7 bases, leaving 10 bases between them. The CDR3: CASSLWRRNQPQHF. The CDR3 region has the DNA TGTGCCAGCAGTTTATGGAGGAGGAACCAGCCCCAGCATTTT.

The chain employs TRBV7-6 and TRBJ2-3; D gene ambiguous. The CDR3 is made up of 15 amino acids. Germline V gene data show CDR1 as SGHVS and CDR2 as FNYEAQ. V shed 2 bases and J shed 2 bases, with 11 bases lying between them. CDR3 DNA: TGTGCCAGCAGCTTACTTGCGGTAATCACAGATACGCAGTATTTT. Translated: CASSLLAVITDTQYF.

The J gene is TRBJ2-1, the V gene TRBV28, with D maybe TRBD2 (5 bases). Deletions cut 1 base from V and 6 bases from J, with 10 bases between. The CDR3 contains 14 residues. Germline CDR1 MDHEN, CDR2 SYDVKM. DNA for the CDR3: TGTGCCAGCAGTTTATCGGTAGGAGGCAATGAGCAGTTCTTC. Encoded protein: CASSLSVGGNEQFF.

The rearrangement joins TRBV9 to TRBJ2-3; tentatively, D is TRBD2 (6 bases). V dropped 1 base and J dropped 0 bases, with 9 bases sitting between them. CDR3 length: 15 residues. Germline-derived CDR1 and CDR2 are SGDLS and YYNGEE. CDR3 sequence (DNA): TGTGCCAGCAGCGTAAACGGACTAAGCACAGATACGCAGTATTTT. This sequence encodes CASSVNGLSTDTQYF.

The V and J genes are TRBV27 and TRBJ2-1; 9 bases are shared with TRBD1. The CDR3 is 11 amino acids. CDR1 MNHEY and CDR2 SMNVEV come from the germline V gene (reference sequence). Losses at the gene ends were 10 bases for V and 10 bases for J; bases not matched to a gene: 5. The CDR3 is CATHTGGEQFF. The CDR3 DNA sequence: TGTGCCACCCATACAGGGGGCGAGCAGTTCTTC.

J is TRBJ2-7 and V is TRBV27, with 10 bases matching TRBD1. The V segment lost 0 bases and the J segment 4 bases; nucleotides outside the gene matches: 6. Germline values: CDR1 MNHEY, CDR2 SMNVEV (reference sequence). This CDR3 has 16 residues. This chain's CDR3 is CASSLSAGTGVYEQYF. The DNA of the CDR3 is TGTGCCAGCAGTTTATCAGCCGGGACAGGGGTGTACGAGCAGTACTTC.

The rearrangement uses TRBV28 and TRBJ2-1, with 7 positions matching TRBD2. The CDR3 length is 13 residues. V trimming: 5 bases; J trimming: 9 bases; junction bases outside the gene matches: 7. Germline V CDR1 and CDR2: MDHEN, SYDVKM. CDR3 in DNA: TGTGCCAGCAGTAAACGTCTAGCGGTTGAGCAGTTCTTC. It specifies CASSKRLAVEQFF.

The rearrangement joins TRBV7-9 to TRBJ2-3; 9 nucleotides match TRBD2. The length of the CDR3 is 14 residues. V gave up 1 base and J gave up 4 bases; unmatched junction bases: 0. The germline gives CDR1 SEHNR, CDR2 FQNEAQ (reference sequence). CDR3: CASSLEREADTQYF. The CDR3 DNA follows: TGTGCCAGCAGCTTAGAGCGGGAGGCAGATACGCAGTATTTT.

This chain uses TRBV10-2 with TRBJ2-7, with a tentative D call TRBD2 (5 bases). CDR1 WSHSY and CDR2 SAAADI come from the germline V gene. The CDR3 totals 18 residues. Trimming took 3 bases from V and 7 from J, leaving 28 bases between them. CDR3 loop: CASSDVRLAARKTGEQYF. The DNA of the CDR3 is TGCGCCAGCAGTGACGTTAGGCTAGCAGCCCGAAAGACTGGGGAGCAGTACTTC.

This clone was observed once. CDR3 protein: CASRGVPSDEQYF. The CDR3 DNA sequence: TGTGCCAGCAGGGGAGTTCCAAGCGACGAGCAGTACTTC. The chain carries TRBV2 and TRBJ2-7; D might be TRBD2 (5 bases). The V gene's germline CDR1 is SNHLY and CDR2 FYNNEI. CDR3 length: 13 residues. Trimming took 6 bases from V and 5 from J, leaving 14 bases between them.

This clone was seen a handful of times. V is TRBV13 and J is TRBJ1-1; 7 nucleotides match TRBD1. Germline V gives CDR1 PRHDT, CDR2 FYEKMQ (reference sequence). V was clipped by 5 bases and J by 4 bases; unmatched bases: 4. The CDR3 runs to 13 residues. CDR3 region: CASSIDRVTEAFF. The CDR3 coding sequence is TGTGCCAGCAGCATAGACAGGGTCACTGAAGCTTTCTTT.

The rearrangement joins TRBV27 to TRBJ2-7; tentatively, D is TRBD1 (5 bases). The germline V and J ends were trimmed by 10 bases and 0 bases, with 19 bases remaining between them. CDR1 is MNHEY and CDR2 is SMNVEV in the germline V gene (reference sequence). The CDR3 consists of 15 residues. The CDR3 nucleotides read TGTGCCACCAGCCCTCTTTTCGACAGCTCCTACGAGCAGTACTTC. Protein product: CATSPLFDSSYEQYF.

This clone was seen once. The chain carries TRBV6-1 and TRBJ2-5; 10 bases fit TRBD1. The CDR3 sequence is 16 residues long. The ends lost 0 bases at V and 7 bases at J; junction bases unmatched: 8. Germline V lookup: CDR1 MNHNS, CDR2 SASEGT. CDR3 sequence (DNA): TGTGCCAGCAGTGAAGCAGACAGGGGGCCCCGGGGGACCCAGTACTTC. It yields the protein CASSEADRGPRGTQYF.

The V gene is TRBV7-3, the J gene TRBJ2-2; possibly TRBD1 or TRBD2 for D (5 bases each). The CDR3 covers 19 residues. The germline V gene encodes CDR1 SGHTA and CDR2 FQGTGA. The ends were cut back, 0 bases at V and 3 bases at J, with 20 bases in the middle. The CDR3 DNA reads TGTGCCAGCAGCTTAACGCTGTGGCCCAGTTTGGGGGACACCGGGGAGCTGTTTTTT. This sequence encodes CASSLTLWPSLGDTGELFF. The variable domain in full, with the rest retrieved from reference TRBV7-3 and TRBJ2-2, is GAGVSQTPSNKVTEKGKYVELRCDPISGHTALYWYRQSLGQGPEFLIYFQGTGAADDSGLPNDRFFAVRPEGSVSTLKIQRTERGDSAVYLCASSLTLWPSLGDTGELFFGEGSRLTVL.